This TCR beta chain stems from a study of T cells in Graves' hyperthyroidism and ophthalmopathy. This CDR3 is 13 amino acids long. V dropped 8 bases and J dropped 3; count of bases not matched to a gene: 4. The germline CDR1 and CDR2 sequences are KGHSH and LQKENI. This clonotype was seen many times. The investigators amplified TCR beta CDR3 regions from RNA transcripts. The primer set for the first-round RT-PCR of the TCR CDR3 was HTBI. Via MiXCR, TCRdb re-called the multiplex PCR reads, giving one row per CDR3 protein. The profile shows 390,000 or so distinct CDR3 sequences, about 15% of them singletons. Subjects with ophthalmopathy showed a Clinical Activity Score no lower than 3, a NOSPECS grade no lower than 4, and a duration shorter than 3 months. The study excluded patients with uncontrolled infection, other autoimmune disease, pregnancy or lactation.

This chain connects TRBV18 to TRBJ1-1; 9 bases agree with TRBD1. This clonotype was sampled from a man younger than 30 with Graves' ophthalmopathy. The sample taken for sequencing was blood. The CDR3: CASSRQGDTEAFF. DNA of the CDR3: TGTGCCAGCAGTCGACAGGGGGACACTGAAGCTTTCTTT.